These T cell receptor beta chains were read from a single sample in a study of cytomegalovirus exposure and HLA in healthy donors. Produced via immunoSEQ multiplex PCR; TCRdb's table is partial and in-frame only. The data include some 120,000 clones; the top ten clones carry approximately 3.8%. Material: PBMCs. The origin of the receptors is a man aged 18 to 30 in good health and CMV-seronegative. The CDR3 runs from the conserved cysteine through the conserved F or W. Fields, in order: D gene, J gene, V gene, CDR3 DNA, CDR3 protein. D genes are given only for firm matches.

TRBD2	TRBJ2-4	TRBV5-1	TGCGCCAGCAGCTTGGCCCAGCGGGGGGCTAACAAAAACATTCAGTACTTC	CASSLAQRGANKNIQYF
-	TRBJ2-4	TRBV5-1	TGCGCCAGCAGATTTGGGGGCGGGGGTAAGACCAAAAACATTCAGTACTTC	CASRFGGGGKTKNIQYF
-	TRBJ1-1	TRBV5-6	TGTGCCAGCAGCTTGGACGGGAGATTGAACACTGAAGCTTTCTTT	CASSLDGRLNTEAFF
TRBD1	TRBJ1-2	TRBV30	TGTGCCTGGAGGCCAGCGGGACAGGGGGCCCAGGGGTATGGCTACACCTTC	CAWRPAGQGAQGYGYTF
-	TRBJ2-5	TRBV5-1	TGCGCCAGCAGCTTAGGCGGCCAAGAGACCCAGTACTTC	CASSLGGQETQYF
TRBD1	TRBJ1-1	TRBV9	TGTGCCAGCAGCCACCTACCGGACAGGGACATTGAAGCTTTCTTT	CASSHLPDRDIEAFF
TRBD2	TRBJ2-7	TRBV19	TGTGCCAGTAGTAGGCGGGAGGGCGGCTACGAGCAGTACTTC	CASSRREGGYEQYF
-	TRBJ1-1	TRBV5-5	TGTGCCAGCAGCTCAGGACTGCTCATGAACACTGAAGCTTTCTTT	CASSSGLLMNTEAFF
-	TRBJ1-1	TRBV7-6	TGTGCCAGCAGCTTTGGAACAGGGTGGAACACTGAAGCTTTCTTT	CASSFGTGWNTEAFF
TRBD2	TRBJ2-7	TRBV5-1	TGCGCCAGCAGCCCAAGACTAGCGGGAGATTACGAGCAGTACTTC	CASSPRLAGDYEQYF
-	TRBJ2-2	TRBV5-1	TGCGCCAGCAGCCTGGGACCTAGAATCGGCGGGGAGCTGTTTTTT	CASSLGPRIGGELFF
TRBD1	TRBJ1-4	TRBV5-1	TGCGCCAGCAGCTTAAGGGACAGGGGGAAGGCTAATGAAAAACTGTTTTTT	CASSLRDRGKANEKLFF
TRBD1	TRBJ2-5	TRBV19	TGTGCCATCGGGGAACAGGGGATTGGGACCCAGTACTTC	CAIGEQGIGTQYF
TRBD2	TRBJ2-3	TRBV6-6	TGTGCCAGCAGAACAGCGGGGGCCAGCACAGATACGCAGTATTTT	CASRTAGASTDTQYF
TRBD1	TRBJ2-7	TRBV5-5	TGTGCCAGCAGCTCCTGGACAGGGGCCTTCGAGCAGTACTTC	CASSSWTGAFEQYF
-	TRBJ2-1	TRBV5-1	TGCGCCAGCCAGGCTGGGAATGAGCAGTTCTTC	CASQAGNEQFF
TRBD2	TRBJ2-7	TRBV10-3	TGTGCCATCAGAGGGGGACTAGCGGGCTCCTACGAGCAGTACTTC	CAIRGGLAGSYEQYF